Only a few counts were recorded for the clone carrying this T cell receptor (beta chain). Molecular barcoding with unique molecular identifiers was used for the TCRbeta library. TCRdb itself ran the PCR reads through MiXCR, one entry per CDR3 protein. The sample shows about 610,000 distinct CDR3 sequences, approximately 10% of them seen only once. The data are from a study of T-cell reconstitution after alpha-beta-depleted transplantation in children. Germline-derived CDR1 and CDR2 are MNHNY and SVGAGI (reference sequence). Trimming left V 6 bases short and J 6 bases short, with 14 bases between. The CDR3 spans 13 residues.

The sample was PBMCs from the stem cell graft donor, taken from the stem cell graft. This receptor was identified in a human donor who donated a stem cell graft to a child with acute myeloid leukemia. V gene TRBV6-6 combines with J gene TRBJ1-2; D unresolved. The CDR3 sequence: CASSLSGEDGYTF. The CDR3 DNA sequence: TGTGCCAGCAGCCTATCCGGGGAGGATGGCTACACCTTC.